The next 17 T cell receptor beta chains were all read from a single sample in a study of blood T cell repertoires in COVID-19 (TCRdb year 2020). Receptor amplification or capture employed the immunoSEQ multiplex PCR assay. The table was pulled from immuneACCESS by TCRdb, which kept in-frame rearrangements only. Such tables lose some clones; where checked, under half of the loss comes from unresolved V genes, and the rest has no known cause. In all, the sample holds some 300,000 clones, and approximately 91% of those were seen once. The ten largest make up 1.7% of the sample. The sequenced material came from PBMCs or T cells enriched from blood (not recorded which). The receptors were sampled from a woman aged 40 to 50 who had recovered from COVID-19.

The rearrangement links TRBV29-1 to TRBJ1-3; TRBD1 might be the D (5 bases). V dropped 6 bases and J dropped 0 bases, with 9 bases sitting between them. In germline, CDR1 is SQVTM, CDR2 ANQGSEA. This CDR3 comprises 13 residues. The CDR3 protein is CSVTVFSGNTIYF. In DNA, the CDR3 is TGCAGCGTGACAGTCTTCTCTGGAAACACCATATATTTT. The full variable domain, rest sourced from reference TRBV29-1 and TRBJ1-3, is SAVISQKPSRDICQRGTSLTIQCQVDSQVTMMFWYRQQPGQSLTLIATANQGSEATYESGFVIDKFPISRPNLTFSTLTVSNMSPEDSSIYLCSVTVFSGNTIYFGEGSWLTVV.

CDR3 DNA: TGTGCCAGCAGTTACCCCAAGCGGAGAAGCTCCTACAATGAGCAGTTCTTC. The encoded protein is CASSYPKRRSSYNEQFF. The gene calls are TRBV6-2 or TRBV6-3 and TRBJ2-1, with D possibly TRBD2 on 5 matching bases. V was shortened by 2 bases and J by 0 bases, with 14 bases between the two germline ends. Germline V lookup: CDR1 MNHEY, CDR2 SVGEGT. The CDR3 is 17 amino acids.

The V gene is TRBV6-5, the J gene TRBJ2-7; 7 nucleotides align to TRBD1. Germline-derived CDR1 and CDR2 are MNHEY and SVGAGI. The junction had 14 bases not matched to a gene; V was cut back by 8 bases and J by 4 bases. There are 15 residues in the CDR3. The CDR3 DNA sequence: TGTGCCAGCCACCGAGGACCGGGACAGTTTTACGAGCAGTACTTC. This codes for CASHRGPGQFYEQYF.

This chain links TRBV6-2 or TRBV6-3 with TRBJ1-1, with D possibly TRBD1 on 6 matching bases. The CDR3 is made up of 12 amino acids. V shed 6 bases and J shed 6 bases, with 11 bases lying between them. Per germline, CDR1 MNHEY and CDR2 SVGEGT. Written as DNA, the CDR3 is TGTGCCAGCAGCGACAGGTGGGCTGAAGCTTTCTTT. Translating gives CASSDRWAEAFF.

This clone was seen only once. The genes are TRBV4-1 and TRBJ1-6, with 8 bases lining up with TRBD1. Germline CDR1 and CDR2: MGHRA and YSYEKL. The J segment lost 6 bases and the V segment lost 2 bases, leaving 6 bases of the junction unmatched. CDR3 length: 16 residues. The CDR3, as DNA: TGCGCCAGCAGCCAAACCGGGACAGGATCTAATTCACCCCTCCACTTT. It is translated as CASSQTGTGSNSPLHF.

The chain links TRBV6-6 to TRBJ1-3; the D gene is possibly TRBD1 (6 bases). Germline-derived CDR1 and CDR2 are MNHNY and SVGAGI (reference sequence). This CDR3 comprises 16 residues. The V end was cut by 0 bases, the J end by 4 bases, with 13 bases between. The CDR3 spells CASSYSAGQGGNTIYF. CDR3 bases: TGTGCCAGCAGTTACTCGGCTGGTCAGGGGGGAAACACCATATATTTT.

V usage is TRBV9 and J usage is TRBJ1-1; 8 nucleotides line up with TRBD1. Trimming at V came to 6 bases and at J to 0 bases, leaving 4 bases not matched to a gene. There are 14 residues in the CDR3. Germline lookup yields CDR1 SGDLS and CDR2 YYNGEE. In DNA, the CDR3 is TGTGCCAGCACACCGGGACAGGTGAACACTGAAGCTTTCTTT. Its protein product is CASTPGQVNTEAFF.

Concerning this clone itself: At the DNA level, this CDR3 is encoded by other sequences in the same sample as well. The chain employs TRBV11-3 and TRBJ1-1, with D unresolved. Germline V gene lookup returns CDR1 SGHNT and CDR2 YENEEA. The CDR3 is made up of 13 amino acids. Trimming removed 3 bases at V and 0 bases at J, with 5 bases between. CDR3: CASSFNMNTEAFF. CDR3 sequence (DNA): TGTGCCAGCAGCTTTAACATGAACACTGAAGCTTTCTTT.

V gene TRBV6-5 combines with J gene TRBJ1-2; TRBD1 is a possible D gene (5 bases). This CDR3 is 13 amino acids long. V was cut by 11 bases and J by 6 bases, with 19 bases left in between. Germline V gene sequence: CDR1 MNHEY, CDR2 SVGAGI. The CDR3 nucleotides are TGTGCCTCCGATCCCGGACAAAACCATGGCTACACCTTC. The encoded protein is CASDPGQNHGYTF.

The chain has TRBV30 and TRBJ1-4; TRBD1 aligns across 7 bases. Trimming at V came to 5 bases and at J to 3 bases, leaving 3 bases not matched to a gene. The CDR3 length is 13 residues. From germline, CDR1 is GTSNPN and CDR2 SVGIG (reference sequence). The CDR3 loop is CAWGRGSNEKLFF. The CDR3 DNA sequence: TGTGCCTGGGGCAGGGGGTCTAATGAAAAACTGTTTTTT.

The V and J genes are TRBV29-1 and TRBJ2-2; D is ambiguous. Germline V gene sequence: CDR1 SQVTM, CDR2 ANQGSEA. The V and J ends lost 4 bases and 4 bases respectively, with 13 bases between them. This CDR3 region has 14 residues. The CDR3 sequence: CSVALLTLTGELFF. The DNA of the CDR3 is TGCAGCGTTGCCCTTTTGACACTCACCGGGGAGCTGTTTTTT.

The chain joins TRBV7-2 to TRBJ1-2, with a possible D match to TRBD1 (6 bases). CDR1 is SGHTA and CDR2 is FQGNSA in the germline V gene. V lost 5 bases and J 7 bases, leaving 17 bases between the germline ends. The CDR3 runs to 14 residues. The CDR3 DNA reads as TGTGCCAGCAGCCCACAGGGTCCCCTTGGTGGCTACACCTTC. It specifies CASSPQGPLGGYTF.

The chain couples TRBV5-1 to TRBJ2-1; 9 nucleotides match TRBD2. The junction had 11 bases not matched to a gene; V was cut back by 1 base and J by 9 bases. This CDR3 comprises 16 residues. Germline loops: CDR1 SGHRS, CDR2 YFSETQ. The chain's CDR3 is CASSLILGLAGSEQFF. The CDR3 DNA sequence: TGCGCCAGCAGCTTGATTTTAGGGCTAGCGGGGAGTGAGCAGTTCTTC.

This chain links TRBV10-1 with TRBJ2-5; 8 bases fit TRBD1. Germline V CDR1 and CDR2: WNHNN, SYGVQD (reference sequence). The CDR3 consists of 16 residues. The ends lost 5 bases at V and 5 bases at J; junction bases unmatched: 13. The chain's CDR3 is CASSPGTGPQEETQYF. CDR3 nucleotides: TGCGCCAGCAGTCCCGGGACAGGCCCCCAAGAGGAGACCCAGTACTTC.

The chain employs TRBV6-5 and TRBJ2-7; the D gene is possibly TRBD2 (6 bases). Trimming removed 4 bases from V and 5 bases from J, with 12 bases in between. The CDR3 totals 13 residues. Germline V lookup: CDR1 MNHEY, CDR2 SVGAGI. The CDR3 nucleotides are TGTGCCAGCAGTTCCTTCGGAGGGGACGAGCAGTACTTC. Translating it yields CASSSFGGDEQYF.

This sequence joins TRBV25-1 and TRBJ1-5; D gene ambiguous. The V gene's germline CDR1 is MGHDK and CDR2 SYGVNS. The CDR3 length is 13 residues. Trimming removed 11 bases from V and 3 bases from J, with 14 bases in between. CDR3 nucleotides: TGTGCCTCAACGCGGGCCCACAATCAGCCCCAGCATTTT. Protein: CASTRAHNQPQHF.

The chain has TRBV7-4 and TRBJ1-5; D may be TRBD1 (5 bases). Trimming stripped 6 bases from V and 2 bases from J, with 14 bases between. Germline-derived CDR1 and CDR2 are SGHVT and SQSDAQ. The length of the CDR3 is 15 residues. In DNA form, the CDR3 reads TGTGCCAGCAGGTGTGCAGGGTCAGGCAATCAGCCCCAGCATTTT. Amino acid sequence: CASRCAGSGNQPQHF.